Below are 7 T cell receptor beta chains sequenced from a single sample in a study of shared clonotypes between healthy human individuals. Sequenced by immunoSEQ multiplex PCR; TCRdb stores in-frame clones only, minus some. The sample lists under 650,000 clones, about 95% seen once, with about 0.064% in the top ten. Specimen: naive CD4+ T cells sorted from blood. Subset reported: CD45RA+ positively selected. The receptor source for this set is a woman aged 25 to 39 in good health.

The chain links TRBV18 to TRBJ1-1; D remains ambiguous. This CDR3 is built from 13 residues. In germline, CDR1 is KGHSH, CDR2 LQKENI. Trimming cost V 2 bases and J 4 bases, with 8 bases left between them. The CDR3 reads CASSPVYSTEAFF. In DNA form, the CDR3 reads TGTGCCAGCTCACCAGTTTACAGCACTGAAGCTTTCTTT.

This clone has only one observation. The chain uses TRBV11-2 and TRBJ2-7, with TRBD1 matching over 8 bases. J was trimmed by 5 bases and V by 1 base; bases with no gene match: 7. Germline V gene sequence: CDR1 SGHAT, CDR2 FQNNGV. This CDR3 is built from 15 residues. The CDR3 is CASSLVRDRSHEQYF. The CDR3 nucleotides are TGTGCCAGCAGCTTAGTACGGGACAGGTCCCACGAGCAGTACTTC. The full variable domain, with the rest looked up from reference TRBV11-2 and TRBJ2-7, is EAGVAQSPRYKIIEKRQSVAFWCNPISGHATLYWYQQILGQGPKLLIQFQNNGVVDDSQLPKDRFSAERLKGVDSTLKIQPAKLEDSAVYLCASSLVRDRSHEQYFGPGTRLTVT.

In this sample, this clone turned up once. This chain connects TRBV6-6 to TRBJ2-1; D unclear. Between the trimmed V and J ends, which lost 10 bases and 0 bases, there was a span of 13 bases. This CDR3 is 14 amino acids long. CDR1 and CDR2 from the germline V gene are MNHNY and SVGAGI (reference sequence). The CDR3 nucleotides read TGTGCCACCCGAGGCCGATCCTCCTACAATGAGCAGTTCTTC. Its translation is CATRGRSSYNEQFF.

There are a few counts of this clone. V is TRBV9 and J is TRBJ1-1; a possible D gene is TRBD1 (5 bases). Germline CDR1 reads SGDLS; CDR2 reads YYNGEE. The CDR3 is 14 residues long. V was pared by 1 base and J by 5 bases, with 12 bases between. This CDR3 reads CASSVITGGTEAFF. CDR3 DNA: TGTGCCAGCAGCGTAATCACCGGGGGGACTGAAGCTTTCTTT.

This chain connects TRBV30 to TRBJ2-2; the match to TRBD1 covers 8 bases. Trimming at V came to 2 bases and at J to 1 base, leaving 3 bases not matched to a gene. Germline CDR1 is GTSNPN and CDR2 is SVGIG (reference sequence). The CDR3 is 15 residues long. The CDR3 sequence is CAWSLGTGNTGELFF. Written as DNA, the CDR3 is TGTGCCTGGAGTTTAGGGACAGGGAACACCGGGGAGCTGTTTTTT.

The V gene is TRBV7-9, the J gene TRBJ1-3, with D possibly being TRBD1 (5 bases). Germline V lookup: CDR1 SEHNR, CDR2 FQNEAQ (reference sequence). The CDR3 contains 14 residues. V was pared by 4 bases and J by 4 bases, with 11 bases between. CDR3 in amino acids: CASSWGKSGNTIYF. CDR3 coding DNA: TGTGCCAGCAGCTGGGGGAAATCCGGAAACACCATATATTTT.

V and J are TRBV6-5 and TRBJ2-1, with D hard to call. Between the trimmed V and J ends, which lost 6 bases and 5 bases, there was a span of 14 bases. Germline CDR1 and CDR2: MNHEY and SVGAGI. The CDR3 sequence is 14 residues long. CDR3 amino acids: CASRSRTSNNEQFF. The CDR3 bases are TGTGCCAGCAGGTCTAGGACGTCCAACAATGAGCAGTTCTTC.